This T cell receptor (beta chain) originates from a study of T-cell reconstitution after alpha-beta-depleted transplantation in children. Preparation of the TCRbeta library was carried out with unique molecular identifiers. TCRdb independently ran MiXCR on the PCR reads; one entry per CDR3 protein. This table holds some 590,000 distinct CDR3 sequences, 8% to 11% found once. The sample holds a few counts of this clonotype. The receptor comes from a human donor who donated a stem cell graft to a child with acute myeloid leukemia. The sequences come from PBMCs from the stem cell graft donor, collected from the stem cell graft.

This CDR3 is CSVPIGGFGEAFF. The CDR3 coding sequence is TGCAGTGTCCCTATCGGGGGTTTCGGTGAAGCTTTCTTT. This sequence joins TRBV20-1 and TRBJ1-1, with a tentative D call TRBD1 (5 bases). Trimming left V 7 bases short and J 7 bases short, with 19 bases between. Germline V gene lookup returns CDR1 DFQATT and CDR2 SNEGSKA (reference sequence). The CDR3 is 13 amino acids.